This T cell receptor beta chain was recovered during a study of OX40 agonist ivuxolimab in advanced cancers. Overall study: Patients' therapy was ivuxolimab, an antibody that acts as an agonist of OX40 (CD134). Study results and caveats: Circulating CD4+ and CD8+ T cells showed clonal expansion by week 6 at 0.1 to 3.0 mg/kg. The study found among the lowest clonal expansion in partial responders at 0.1-3.0 mg/kg.

This clone has just one count. Its target is unknown. Trimming pared 6 bases from V and 7 bases from J, leaving 13 bases between. The CDR3 runs 12 residues. Germline CDR1 reads SNHLY; CDR2 reads FYNNEI. The protocol was immunoSEQ multiplex PCR, while the TCRdb copy is restricted to in-frame clones and leaves out a portion. The sample consists of 50,000 to 65,000 clones, 81% of them appearing once. Blood sampling was done at baseline, cycle 4 day 1, and cycle 7 day 1. The clonotype was recovered from an adult with an advanced solid tumor such as melanoma, head and neck, liver or kidney cancer. The sample was CD4+ or CD8+ T cells sorted from blood, taken in a trial of the OX40 agonist ivuxolimab. The chain has TRBV2 and TRBJ2-7, with D tentatively TRBD1 or TRBD2 (6 bases each). The CDR3 nucleotides are TGTGCCAGCAGGTTGGGGGCGGGGGAGCAGTACTTC. Its translation: CASRLGAGEQYF.